The 28 T cell receptor beta chains given below trace back to one sample, sequenced in a study of OX40 agonist ivuxolimab in advanced cancers. Generated by immunoSEQ multiplex PCR, the TCRdb table keeps only in-frame clones and is missing some. This repertoire shows about 45,000 clones, approximately 90% found once; its top ten account for around 20%. Sequencing was performed on CD4+ or CD8+ T cells sorted from blood, taken in a trial of the OX40 agonist ivuxolimab. The receptors were sampled from an adult with an advanced solid tumor such as melanoma, head and neck, liver or kidney cancer.

The chain joins TRBV7-3 to TRBJ2-1; TRBD2 aligns across 13 bases. The V and J ends lost 4 bases and 6 bases, in that order; junction bases with no gene match: 9. This CDR3 contains 17 residues. Germline V gene data show CDR1 as SGHTA and CDR2 as FQGTGA. The CDR3 DNA follows: TGTGCCAGCAGCTCATGGACTAGCGGGAGAGGTAGCAATGAGCAGTTCTTC. Its translation: CASSSWTSGRGSNEQFF.

V and J are TRBV9 and TRBJ2-7; perhaps TRBD1 as D (6 bases). V was clipped by 3 bases and J by 1 base, with 17 bases between them. Germline V gene data show CDR1 as SGDLS and CDR2 as YYNGEE. CDR3 length: 16 amino acids. The CDR3 DNA sequence: TGTGCCAGCAGCGGCTCCACCTGGGGGCCTTCCTACGAGCAGTACTTC. Residues: CASSGSTWGPSYEQYF.

A single count supports this clone. This sequence joins TRBV6-1 and TRBJ2-7; 7 nucleotides agree with TRBD1. CDR3 length: 13 residues. Germline CDR1 is MNHNS and CDR2 is SASEGT. Trimming cost V 6 bases and J 3 bases; bases outside gene matches: 5. CDR3 DNA: TGTGCCAGCAGCGGGGACAGTGACTACGAGCAGTACTTC. It yields the protein CASSGDSDYEQYF.

This clone was observed a single time. The rearrangement uses TRBV5-1 and TRBJ2-7, with 11 nucleotides matching TRBD2. The CDR3 runs to 21 residues. J lost 3 bases, V lost 0 bases, and 20 bases had no gene match. CDR1 and CDR2 from the germline V gene are SGHRS and YFSETQ. CDR3 residues: CASSLVPMAEPSGRTFYEQYF. The DNA of the CDR3 is TGCGCCAGCAGCTTGGTCCCTATGGCAGAACCTAGCGGGAGGACGTTCTACGAGCAGTACTTC.

The chain links TRBV7-9 to TRBJ2-7, with D hard to call. Germline V gene data show CDR1 as SEHNR and CDR2 as FQNEAQ (reference sequence). V lost 5 bases and J lost 0, with 5 bases in between. The length of the CDR3 is 12 residues. This CDR3 is CASSPSSYEQYF. DNA of the CDR3: TGTGCCAGCAGCCCAAGCTCCTACGAGCAGTACTTC.

The gene calls are TRBV27 and TRBJ2-7; D unresolved. With 6 bases removed from V and 2 bases from J, the gap between germline ends came to 11 bases. The CDR3 length is 13 residues. In germline, CDR1 is MNHEY, CDR2 SMNVEV (reference sequence). This chain's CDR3 is CASSPGPAYEQYF. In DNA form, the CDR3 reads TGTGCCAGCAGCCCCGGGCCTGCCTACGAGCAGTACTTC.

The chain is built from TRBV28 and TRBJ2-7; 12 bases fit TRBD2. With 4 bases clipped from V and 5 bases from J, the junction kept 9 bases outside the gene matches. CDR1 and CDR2 (germline): MDHEN, SYDVKM. The CDR3 sequence is 16 residues long. CDR3: CASSWGTSGSAHEQYF. CDR3 sequence (DNA): TGTGCCAGCAGTTGGGGGACTAGCGGGTCGGCCCACGAGCAGTACTTC.

CDR3 amino acids: CASSFGTGEGNEQFF. The CDR3 DNA is TGTGCCAGCAGCTTCGGGACAGGGGAAGGGAATGAGCAGTTCTTC. This sequence joins TRBV7-3 and TRBJ2-1; 10 bases line up with TRBD1. The CDR3 loop spans 15 amino acids. V trimming: 3 bases; J trimming: 7 bases; junction bases outside the gene matches: 6. Germline assignment: CDR1 SGHTA and CDR2 FQGTGA.

In its sample, this clone was seen once. This rearrangement joins TRBV7-9 to TRBJ2-3; no clear D. The CDR3 is 12 amino acids. Trimming pared 5 bases from V and 3 bases from J, leaving 6 bases between. CDR1 and CDR2 (germline): SEHNR, FQNEAQ (reference sequence). CDR3 bases: TGTGCCAGCAGCCTACAGACAGATACGCAGTATTTT. Protein product: CASSLQTDTQYF.

In nucleotides, the CDR3 is TGTGCCAGCAGCTTGGCGGCGGGGGAGCTGTTTTTT. Translation gives CASSLAAGELFF. This chain links TRBV5-6 with TRBJ2-2; D call uncertain. The germline V gene has CDR1 SGHDT and CDR2 YYEEEE. The CDR3 spans 12 residues. V lost 0 bases and J lost 8, with 5 bases in between.

The rearrangement uses TRBV7-9 and TRBJ2-7; 8 nucleotides line up with TRBD2. The trim removed 5 bases at V and 3 bases at J, leaving 15 bases unmatched. Germline V lookup: CDR1 SEHNR, CDR2 FQNEAQ (reference sequence). The CDR3 extends over 17 amino acids. The CDR3 region is CASSPPRTSRRDYEQYF. In nucleotides, the CDR3 is TGTGCCAGCAGCCCTCCCCGGACTAGCCGACGTGACTACGAGCAGTACTTC.

CDR3 amino acids: CAWSRGGSYEQYF. The CDR3 DNA sequence: TGTGCCTGGAGCAGGGGTGGTTCCTACGAGCAGTACTTC. This chain joins TRBV30 and TRBJ2-7; weak D call: TRBD1 (6 bases). The V gene lost 3 bases and the J gene lost 1 base, with 10 bases spanning the gap. This CDR3 contains 13 residues. CDR1 is GTSNPN, CDR2 SVGIG, per germline (reference sequence).

V and J are TRBV5-1 and TRBJ2-1, with 9 bases identical to TRBD2. The germline V gene encodes CDR1 SGHRS and CDR2 YFSETQ. The V segment lost 0 bases and the J segment 9 bases; nucleotides outside the gene matches: 4. The CDR3 loop spans 14 amino acids. CDR3 region: CASSLVASGAEQFF. The DNA for the CDR3 is TGCGCCAGCAGCTTGGTGGCTAGCGGGGCTGAGCAGTTCTTC.

The gene calls are TRBV5-6 and TRBJ1-1; D perhaps matches TRBD1 (5 bases). V was shortened by 2 bases and J by 2 bases, with 7 bases between the two germline ends. This CDR3 is built from 13 residues. The germline CDR1 and CDR2 sequences are SGHDT and YYEEEE. DNA of the CDR3: TGTGCCAGCAGCTTCAGGGATAACACTGAAGCTTTCTTT. Translation gives CASSFRDNTEAFF.

This clone occurred once. V gene TRBV27 combines with J gene TRBJ2-5; 10 positions match TRBD2. The V segment lost 4 bases and the J segment 4 bases; nucleotides outside the gene matches: 6. The CDR3 consists of 15 residues. Germline CDR1 MNHEY, CDR2 SMNVEV (reference sequence). In DNA form, the CDR3 reads TGTGCCAGCAGTTCCCCTCTAGCGGGAGTAGAGACCCAGTACTTC. Protein: CASSSPLAGVETQYF.

The V call is TRBV7-9, the J call TRBJ2-5, with D uncertain. The V gene's germline CDR1 is SEHNR and CDR2 FQNEAQ (reference sequence). CDR3 length: 12 amino acids. The germline V and J ends were trimmed by 7 bases and 4 bases, with 10 bases remaining between them. The CDR3: CASTDSVETQYF. CDR3 nucleotide sequence: TGTGCCAGCACCGACTCAGTAGAGACCCAGTACTTC. Drawing the rest from reference TRBV7-9 and TRBJ2-5, the complete variable domain is DTGVSQNPRHKITKRGQNVTFRCDPISEHNRLYWYRQTLGQGPEFLTYFQNEAQLEKSRLLSDRFSAERPKGSFSTLEIQRTEQGDSAMYLCASTDSVETQYFGPGTRLLVL.

This clone occurred once. The rearrangement uses TRBV5-6 and TRBJ2-7; 12 nucleotides match TRBD1. The V segment lost 4 bases and the J segment 3 bases; nucleotides outside the gene matches: 11. This CDR3 contains 17 residues. The germline V gene has CDR1 SGHDT and CDR2 YYEEEE. This CDR3 reads CASSPPVGQGADYEQYF. CDR3 sequence (DNA): TGTGCCAGCAGCCCCCCTGTGGGACAGGGGGCCGACTACGAGCAGTACTTC.

The chain recombines TRBV25-1 with TRBJ2-7; no reliable D call. Trimming took 1 base from V and 3 from J, leaving 10 bases between them. Germline assignment: CDR1 MGHDK and CDR2 SYGVNS. The CDR3 loop spans 14 amino acids. The DNA for the CDR3 is TGTGCCAGCAGTGAATCAGGCCACCTCTACGAGCAGTACTTC. The encoded protein is CASSESGHLYEQYF.

The chain carries TRBV18 and TRBJ2-3, with D possibly TRBD1 on 5 matching bases. Trimming took 2 bases from V and 13 from J, leaving 13 bases between them. The CDR3 totals 12 residues. CDR1 KGHSH and CDR2 LQKENI come from the germline V gene. CDR3 amino acids: CASSPDSFFKYF. For the CDR3, the DNA is TGTGCCAGCTCACCAGACAGCTTTTTTAAGTATTTT.

The chain combines TRBV25-1 with TRBJ2-3; maybe TRBD2 (6 bases). V dropped 1 base and J dropped 5 bases, with 13 bases sitting between them. In germline, CDR1 is MGHDK, CDR2 SYGVNS. This CDR3 is built from 15 residues. The CDR3 DNA sequence: TGTGCCAGCAGTGAATTGGGGGGATGGATAGATACGCAGTATTTT. This encodes CASSELGGWIDTQYF.

The V call is TRBV7-2, the J call TRBJ1-3; D call uncertain. The length of the CDR3 is 12 residues. V was cut by 5 bases and J by 3 bases, with 5 bases left in between. In germline, CDR1 is SGHTA, CDR2 FQGNSA. CDR3 region: CASSPFGNTIYF. DNA of the CDR3: TGTGCCAGCAGCCCGTTTGGAAACACCATATATTTT.

The gene calls are TRBV7-2 and TRBJ2-5; 8 nucleotides line up with TRBD2. The end of the DNA aligns better with TRBJ2-7, so the J call may be wrong. The germline V gene has CDR1 SGHTA and CDR2 FQGNSA. This CDR3 is 14 amino acids long. In DNA form, the CDR3 reads TGTGCCAGCAGCTTAACTAGCGGCTCCTACGAGCAGTACTTC. It specifies CASSLTSGSYEQYF.

The chain is built from TRBV21-1 and TRBJ2-2. TRBV21-1 is noted as a pseudogene. The CDR3 runs to 14 residues. CDR3: CASMGGQRPGELFF. The DNA for the CDR3 is TGTGCCAGTATGGGGGGCCAGAGACCCGGGGAGCTGTTTTTT.

This clone turned up a few times. A far larger clone is only one base removed, so a read error is likely. This sample also contains other DNA sequences that code for the same CDR3. The chain joins TRBV5-1 to TRBJ2-7, with 14 bases matching TRBD2. This CDR3 has 15 amino acids. Per the germline V gene, CDR1 is SGHRS and CDR2 is YFSETQ. The DNA of the CDR3 is TGTGCCAGCAGCTTGGGACTAGCGGGGGCGGGGGAGCAGTACTTC. Residues: CASSLGLAGAGEQYF.

The V gene is TRBV27, the J gene TRBJ2-2, with 7 bases fitting TRBD2. The V segment lost 0 bases and the J segment 1 base; nucleotides outside the gene matches: 2. This CDR3 contains 16 residues. Germline V CDR1 and CDR2: MNHEY, SMNVEV (reference sequence). The chain's CDR3 is CASSLSGGRNTGELFF. The CDR3 nucleotides read TGTGCCAGCAGTTTATCTGGCGGGAGGAACACCGGGGAGCTGTTTTTT.

The chain combines TRBV19 with TRBJ2-7; 11 bases fit TRBD2. Germline values: CDR1 LNHDA, CDR2 SQIVND (reference sequence). V lost 10 bases to trimming and J lost 2 bases; unmatched junction nucleotides: 10. The CDR3 is made up of 15 amino acids. The CDR3 protein is CATSPGTSGPYEQYF. The CDR3 DNA is TGTGCCACCTCACCCGGGACTAGCGGACCCTACGAGCAGTACTTC.

This chain uses TRBV4-1 with TRBJ2-7; D is perhaps TRBD1 or TRBD2 (5 bases each). The V end was cut by 5 bases, the J end by 6 bases, with 14 bases between. Germline V gene lookup returns CDR1 MGHRA and CDR2 YSYEKL. The CDR3 has 13 residues. This chain's CDR3 is CASSSNGGGEQYF. The CDR3 nucleotides are TGCGCCAGCAGCTCCAATGGGGGTGGCGAGCAGTACTTC.

This clone was picked up a small number of times. The J gene is TRBJ2-5, the V gene TRBV28; D could derive from TRBD1 or TRBD2 (5 bases each). The germline CDR1 and CDR2 sequences are MDHEN and SYDVKM. V gave up 5 bases and J gave up 5 bases, with 15 bases separating them. The CDR3 extends over 14 amino acids. The CDR3 spells CASSMSMGDETQYF. Here the CDR3 DNA reads TGTGCCAGCAGTATGTCTATGGGGGACGAGACCCAGTACTTC. The variable domain in full, with the rest retrieved from reference TRBV28 and TRBJ2-5, is DVKVTQSSRYLVKRTGEKVFLECVQDMDHENMFWYRQDPGLGLRLIYFSYDVKMKEKGDIPEGYSVSREKKERFSLILESASTNQTSMYLCASSMSMGDETQYFGPGTRLLVL.